What follows are 31 T cell receptor beta chains derived from one specimen sequenced in a study of cytomegalovirus exposure and HLA in healthy donors. With 60 Vbeta and 13 Jbeta primers, the PCR was carried out. Only in-frame clones appear in the TCRdb table, and some are missing; sequencing was by immunoSEQ multiplex PCR. This listing includes some 130,000 clones. The sample was PBMCs. Every receptor here comes from a woman aged 60-75 years in good health and CMV-seronegative.

The V call is TRBV6-6, the J call TRBJ1-4; no definite D call. Looked up from germline, CDR1 is MNHNY and CDR2 is SVGAGI (reference sequence). CDR3 size: 13 residues. V dropped 7 bases and J dropped 0 bases, with 6 bases sitting between them. The CDR3 sequence: CASMGATNEKLFF. The CDR3 bases are TGTGCCAGCATGGGAGCAACTAATGAAAAACTGTTTTTT.

The V and J genes are TRBV7-2 and TRBJ1-1; D is undetermined. The CDR3 runs to 14 residues. Germline loops: CDR1 SGHTA, CDR2 FQGNSA. V was pared by 5 bases and J by 1 base, with 11 bases between. The CDR3 region is CASSVYTENTEAFF. DNA of the CDR3: TGTGCCAGCAGCGTATATACAGAGAACACTGAAGCTTTCTTT.

Worth noting for this clone: One junction end disagrees with the germline gene, perhaps due to a read error. Here the CDR3 DNA reads TGTGCCAGCAGCTTTTTCTGGCAGGGACTGAATACTGAAGCTTTCTTT. Protein: CASSFFWQGLNTEAFF. This chain joins TRBV11-2 and TRBJ1-1; a weak D match, TRBD1 (5 bases). Germline loops: CDR1 SGHAT, CDR2 FQNNGV. The CDR3 has 16 amino acids.

The CDR3 sequence: CASSLETGGAGNTIYF. CDR3 DNA: TGTGCCAGCAGCTTAGAGACAGGGGGCGCCGGAAACACCATATATTTT. The chain has TRBV7-6 and TRBJ1-3; TRBD1 agrees at 10 bases. Germline trimming cut 1 base from V and 4 bases from J; bases unmatched to any gene: 4. Germline V gene lookup returns CDR1 SGHVS and CDR2 FNYEAQ. CDR3 length: 16 amino acids. Looking up the rest from reference TRBV7-6 and TRBJ1-3 gives the full variable domain: GAGVSQSPRYKVTKRGQDVALRCDPISGHVSLYWYRQALGQGPEFLTYFNYEAQQDKSGLPNDRFSAERPEGSISTLTIQRTEQRDSAMYRCASSLETGGAGNTIYFGEGSWLTVV.

The chain combines TRBV10-3 with TRBJ1-2; weak D call: TRBD1 (5 bases). The germline V gene has CDR1 ENHRY and CDR2 SYGVKD. Deletions cut 0 bases from V and 5 bases from J, with 7 bases between. The CDR3 is made up of 13 amino acids. The CDR3 coding sequence is TGTGCCATCAGTGAGTCAGGGGAATATGGCTACACCTTC. It translates to CAISESGEYGYTF.

DNA of the CDR3: TGCGCCAGCAGCTTGCAGTCCTTAGGGGGCGGGGAGCTGTTTTTT. Amino acid sequence: CASSLQSLGGGELFF. The chain joins TRBV5-1 to TRBJ2-2, with a tentative D call TRBD1 (6 bases). The CDR3 extends over 15 amino acids. The V gene lost 1 base and the J gene lost 7 bases, with 14 bases spanning the gap. Germline assignment: CDR1 SGHRS and CDR2 YFSETQ.

The V call is TRBV7-2, the J call TRBJ1-4; a weak D match, TRBD1 (6 bases). The V gene's germline CDR1 is SGHTA and CDR2 FQGNSA. Trimming removed 10 bases at V and 5 bases at J, with 14 bases between. The CDR3 length is 13 residues. CDR3: CATNRGTNEKLFF. CDR3 nucleotide sequence: TGTGCCACGAACAGAGGGACAAATGAAAAACTGTTTTTT. Looking up the rest from reference TRBV7-2 and TRBJ1-4 gives the full variable domain: GAGVSQSPSNKVTEKGKDVELRCDPISGHTALYWYRQSLGQGLEFLIYFQGNSAPDKSGLPSDRFSAERTGGSVSTLTIQRTQQEDSAVYLCATNRGTNEKLFFGSGTQLSVL.

The chain combines TRBV7-6 with TRBJ2-2; 8 bases are shared with TRBD1. This CDR3 region has 15 residues. Germline trimming cut 5 bases from V and 6 bases from J; bases unmatched to any gene: 8. The germline gives CDR1 SGHVS, CDR2 FNYEAQ. The DNA for the CDR3 is TGTGCCAGCAGCCCCCGGACAGGGAGTCCCGGGGAGCTGTTTTTT. It specifies CASSPRTGSPGELFF.

The V call is TRBV2, the J call TRBJ2-7; TRBD1 aligns across 7 bases. Germline-derived CDR1 and CDR2 are SNHLY and FYNNEI. V gave up 6 bases and J gave up 2 bases; unmatched junction bases: 7. This CDR3 spans 14 amino acids. The CDR3 bases are TGTGCCAGCAGCGCCGGGACAGTTCCCTACGAGCAGTACTTC. It codes for CASSAGTVPYEQYF.

The rearrangement uses TRBV7-9 and TRBJ1-5, with 8 bases that match TRBD1. V shed 5 bases, J shed 11 bases, and the junction held 11 bases outside the gene matches. Germline V gene lookup returns CDR1 SEHNR and CDR2 FQNEAQ (reference sequence). The CDR3 sequence is 14 residues long. The CDR3, as DNA: TGTGCCAGCAGCAAGGACAGGGCCCCAGCGACCCAGCATTTT. Translating it yields CASSKDRAPATQHF.

The gene calls are TRBV2 and TRBJ2-7, with TRBD2 as a possible D gene (5 bases). CDR1 and CDR2 (germline): SNHLY, FYNNEI. The V gene lost 7 bases and the J gene lost 2 bases, with 12 bases spanning the gap. This CDR3 is built from 13 residues. The DNA for the CDR3 is TGTGCCAGCATTCCATCGGGGACCTACGAGCAGTACTTC. The encoded protein is CASIPSGTYEQYF. Complete variable domain (other parts from reference TRBV2 and TRBJ2-7): EPEVTQTPSHQVTQMGQEVILRCVPISNHLYFYWYRQILGQKVEFLVSFYNNEISEKSEIFDDQFSVERPDGSNFTLKIRSTKLEDSAMYFCASIPSGTYEQYFGPGTRLTVT.

This chain connects TRBV28 to TRBJ2-5, with D unresolved. Germline V gene sequence: CDR1 MDHEN, CDR2 SYDVKM. The CDR3 is 14 residues long. V was cut by 5 bases and J by 5 bases, with 15 bases left in between. Here the CDR3 reads CASSPLARPETQYF. CDR3 coding DNA: TGTGCCAGCAGTCCCCTGGCCCGTCCTGAGACCCAGTACTTC.

J is TRBJ2-1 and V is TRBV30; tentative D call: TRBD2 (6 bases). This CDR3 is 12 amino acids long. V shed 4 bases and J shed 9 bases, with 13 bases lying between them. Germline V gives CDR1 GTSNPN, CDR2 SVGIG (reference sequence). The CDR3 here is CAWTDPGLEQFF. CDR3 nucleotides: TGTGCCTGGACCGACCCGGGACTTGAGCAGTTCTTC.

The V gene is TRBV7-3, the J gene TRBJ1-1; possible D gene TRBD1, 5 bases. CDR1 is SGHTA and CDR2 is FQGTGA in the germline V gene. The ends were cut back, 4 bases at V and 5 bases at J, with 20 bases in the middle. CDR3 length: 16 residues. In DNA form, the CDR3 reads TGTGCCAGCAGCTCCGGAGCGGGGCAGGGCATAACTGAAGCTTTCTTT. Residues: CASSSGAGQGITEAFF. Full variable domain (outside the CDR3, taken from reference TRBV7-3 and TRBJ1-1): GAGVSQTPSNKVTEKGKYVELRCDPISGHTALYWYRQSLGQGPEFLIYFQGTGAADDSGLPNDRFFAVRPEGSVSTLKIQRTERGDSAVYLCASSSGAGQGITEAFFGQGTRLTVV.

The chain has TRBV9 and TRBJ1-2, with 7 bases matching TRBD1. This CDR3 has 13 residues. V shed 7 bases and J 8 bases; nucleotides not matched to a gene: 11. Germline values: CDR1 SGDLS, CDR2 YYNGEE. CDR3: CASRKTGANGYTF. CDR3 bases: TGTGCCAGCCGAAAAACAGGGGCCAACGGCTACACCTTC.

The CDR3 bases are TGTGCCAGCAGTTTGTGGCTAGCGGGAGCAGAGACCCAGTACTTC. Protein sequence: CASSLWLAGAETQYF. This chain uses TRBV28 with TRBJ2-5; 10 bases match TRBD2. The trim removed 3 bases at V and 4 bases at J, leaving 5 bases unmatched. This CDR3 spans 15 amino acids. CDR1 and CDR2 (germline): MDHEN, SYDVKM.

The chain is built from TRBV18 and TRBJ2-3; TRBD1 aligns across 9 bases. This CDR3 has 16 residues. V trimming: 3 bases; J trimming: 0 bases; junction bases outside the gene matches: 4. The germline CDR1 and CDR2 sequences are KGHSH and LQKENI. The CDR3 DNA reads TGTGCCAGCTCACCCCTGACAGGGGGGAGCACAGATACGCAGTATTTT. The encoded protein is CASSPLTGGSTDTQYF.

V and J are TRBV28 and TRBJ1-1; TRBD1 aligns across 8 bases. The trim removed 6 bases at V and 0 bases at J, leaving 15 bases unmatched. The CDR3 contains 18 residues. In germline, CDR1 is MDHEN, CDR2 SYDVKM. This CDR3 reads CASRVNRGKGGMNTEAFF. The CDR3 nucleotides read TGTGCCAGCAGAGTGAACAGGGGGAAAGGTGGAATGAACACTGAAGCTTTCTTT.

V is TRBV6-1 and J is TRBJ1-3; tentative D call: TRBD1 (5 bases). V dropped 0 bases and J dropped 3 bases, with 12 bases sitting between them. Germline-derived CDR1 and CDR2 are MNHNS and SASEGT. CDR3 size: 16 residues. The CDR3 DNA is TGTGCCAGCAGTGAAGCTGCGGGGGTTTTTGGAAACACCATATATTTT. It encodes CASSEAAGVFGNTIYF.

The genes are TRBV11-3 and TRBJ1-3; a weak D match, TRBD1 (5 bases). The germline gives CDR1 SGHNT, CDR2 YENEEA. This CDR3 has 12 residues. V was trimmed by 2 bases and J by 11 bases, leaving 10 bases between them. CDR3 protein: CASSLNQGAIYF. CDR3 coding DNA: TGTGCCAGCAGCTTAAATCAGGGTGCCATATATTTT.

The chain is built from TRBV11-2 and TRBJ2-3; 12 positions agree with TRBD1. This CDR3 contains 18 residues. CDR1 is SGHAT and CDR2 is FQNNGV in the germline V gene. The V gene end was trimmed by 5 bases and the J gene end by 0 bases; junction bases not matched to a gene: 9. The CDR3 loop is CASSHSGTGGPSTDTQYF. CDR3 in DNA: TGTGCCAGCAGCCATTCTGGGACAGGGGGCCCAAGCACAGATACGCAGTATTTT.

The rearrangement joins TRBV28 to TRBJ2-7; possibly TRBD2 for D (6 bases). CDR1 and CDR2 from the germline V gene are MDHEN and SYDVKM. V was trimmed by 2 bases and J by 6 bases, leaving 11 bases between them. The CDR3 covers 13 residues. In DNA form, the CDR3 reads TGTGCCAGCAGTTTAAGCGGAGGGCGCGAGCAGTACTTC. It encodes CASSLSGGREQYF.

The CDR3 bases are TGTGCCAGCAGCTTAGATCTCACTAGCGGTTACAATGAGCAGTTCTTC. Translating it yields CASSLDLTSGYNEQFF. The genes are TRBV7-2 and TRBJ2-1; TRBD2 matches 8 bases. Trimming removed 1 base from V and 4 bases from J; junction bases left unmatched: 6. Germline values: CDR1 SGHTA, CDR2 FQGNSA. CDR3 size: 16 residues.

The chain carries TRBV7-9 and TRBJ2-3, with TRBD1 matching 9 bases. The CDR3 runs to 15 residues. The J segment lost 3 bases and the V segment lost 6 bases, leaving 7 bases of the junction unmatched. Germline V CDR1 and CDR2: SEHNR, FQNEAQ (reference sequence). In DNA form, the CDR3 reads TGTGCCAGCAGGACTGTTGGGACAGGGACAGATACGCAGTATTTT. It encodes CASRTVGTGTDTQYF.

The V call is TRBV14, the J call TRBJ1-2, with D unresolved. Trimming cost V 4 bases and J 0 bases, with 9 bases left between them. Germline lookup yields CDR1 SGHDN and CDR2 FVKESK. The CDR3 is made up of 14 amino acids. CDR3: CASSPELANYGYTF. Written as DNA, the CDR3 is TGTGCCAGCAGCCCGGAACTAGCTAACTATGGCTACACCTTC.

V is TRBV19 and J is TRBJ1-5; 8 nucleotides line up with TRBD1. Germline V gene lookup returns CDR1 LNHDA and CDR2 SQIVND (reference sequence). Trimming removed 4 bases from V and 7 bases from J; junction bases left unmatched: 6. The CDR3 loop spans 14 amino acids. DNA for the CDR3: TGTGCCAGTAGTACCACAGGGGGGCCCCAGCCCCAGCATTTT. Encoded protein: CASSTTGGPQPQHF. Full variable domain (outside the CDR3, taken from reference TRBV19 and TRBJ1-5): DGGITQSPKYLFRKEGQNVTLSCEQNLNHDAMYWYRQDPGQGLRLIYYSQIVNDFQKGDIAEGYSVSREKKESFPLTVTSAQKNPTAFYLCASSTTGGPQPQHFGDGTRLSIL.

The chain uses TRBV5-1 and TRBJ2-6, with 9 bases fitting TRBD1. V shed 3 bases and J 0 bases; nucleotides not matched to a gene: 7. The CDR3 length is 18 residues. CDR1 is SGHRS, CDR2 YFSETQ, per germline. CDR3 in amino acids: CASSSAGTGSSGANVLTF. The DNA for the CDR3 is TGCGCCAGCAGCTCCGCCGGGACAGGGAGCTCTGGGGCCAACGTCCTGACTTTC. The full variable domain, with the rest looked up from reference TRBV5-1 and TRBJ2-6, is KAGVTQTPRYLIKTRGQQVTLSCSPISGHRSVSWYQQTPGQGLQFLFEYFSETQRNKGNFPGRFSGRQFSNSRSEMNVSTLELGDSALYLCASSSAGTGSSGANVLTFGAGSRLTVL.

The chain uses TRBV2 and TRBJ2-2; 11 bases align to TRBD2. The CDR3 runs to 15 residues. The V gene end was trimmed by 9 bases and the J gene end by 3 bases; junction bases not matched to a gene: 6. Germline assignment: CDR1 SNHLY and CDR2 FYNNEI. The CDR3 spells CASLAGGLYTGELFF. The CDR3 DNA sequence: TGTGCCAGTTTAGCGGGAGGGCTGTACACCGGGGAGCTGTTTTTT.

The CDR3 reads CASSQLGTAPEKLFF. In DNA, the CDR3 is TGCGCCAGCAGCCAACTCGGGACAGCACCAGAAAAACTGTTTTTT. This chain connects TRBV4-1 to TRBJ1-4; 7 bases are a match to TRBD1. CDR1 MGHRA and CDR2 YSYEKL come from the germline V gene. The trim removed 2 bases at V and 8 bases at J, leaving 8 bases unmatched. The CDR3 is 15 amino acids.

The chain combines TRBV6-5 with TRBJ2-2; 13 nucleotides agree with TRBD2. CDR1 and CDR2 (germline): MNHEY, SVGAGI. Germline trimming cut 6 bases from V and 6 bases from J; bases unmatched to any gene: 4. The CDR3 runs to 15 residues. CDR3 amino acids: CASSTGTSGAGELFF. Written as DNA, the CDR3 is TGTGCCAGCAGCACCGGGACTAGCGGGGCCGGGGAGCTGTTTTTT.

V usage is TRBV29-1 and J usage is TRBJ2-3, with TRBD2 matching 10 bases. Germline CDR1 SQVTM, CDR2 ANQGSEA. The J segment lost 3 bases and the V segment lost 4 bases, leaving 7 bases of the junction unmatched. The CDR3 has 15 amino acids. CDR3 region: CSVVKLAGWTDTQYF. DNA for the CDR3: TGCAGCGTTGTTAAACTAGCGGGGTGGACAGATACGCAGTATTTT.